The rows below give T cell receptor beta chains drawn from one sample of a study of blood T cell repertoires in COVID-19. TCRdb's table, derived via immunoSEQ multiplex PCR, lists solely in-frame clones and lacks some. The sample holds 150,000 to 160,000 clones; about 79% are singletons and the top ten take less than 30%. The specimen sequenced was peripheral blood. These TCRs come from a woman aged 60-70 years with acute or convalescent COVID-19. CDR3s include the opening cysteine and the closing phenylalanine or tryptophan. Fields, in order: CDR3 length, J gene, D gene, clone size, V gene, CDR3 DNA, CDR3 protein. The D gene is left open where the match is weak. Some rows have no size entry. The others give once, few or many, or a class for an expanded clone.

cdr3_length: 16; j_call: TRBJ1-3; d_call: -; clone_size: -; v_call: TRBV9; cdr3_nt: TGTGCCAGCAGCACCTTCAGGGGCCTCTCTGGAAACACCATATATTTT; cdr3_aa: CASSTFRGLSGNTIYF
cdr3_length: 14; j_call: TRBJ2-1; d_call: TRBD1; clone_size: -; v_call: TRBV5-1; cdr3_nt: TGCGCCAGCAGCACGGGACAGGGCTACAATGAGCAGTTCTTC; cdr3_aa: CASSTGQGYNEQFF
cdr3_length: 15; j_call: TRBJ2-5; d_call: TRBD2; clone_size: few; v_call: TRBV24-1; cdr3_nt: TGTGCCACCAGGGATGGCGGGGGGGCTGAGGAGACCCAGTACTTC; cdr3_aa: CATRDGGGAEETQYF
cdr3_length: 15; j_call: TRBJ1-5; d_call: TRBD1; clone_size: once; v_call: TRBV28; cdr3_nt: TGTGCCAGCAGTCTCACCGGGACAGGGGGCCAGGCCCAGCATTTT; cdr3_aa: CASSLTGTGGQAQHF
cdr3_length: 14; j_call: TRBJ2-3; d_call: TRBD1; clone_size: -; v_call: TRBV6-5; cdr3_nt: TGTGCCAGCAGGACAGGGGGATTGGTAGATACGCAGTATTTT; cdr3_aa: CASRTGGLVDTQYF
cdr3_length: 13; j_call: TRBJ2-1; d_call: TRBD2; clone_size: -; v_call: TRBV4-1; cdr3_nt: TGCGCCAGTAAGCGGGGGCTTTACAATGAGCAGTTCTTC; cdr3_aa: CASKRGLYNEQFF
cdr3_length: 18; j_call: TRBJ2-1; d_call: TRBD2; clone_size: -; v_call: TRBV20-1; cdr3_nt: TGCAGTGCTAGTAGGCTAGCGGGAACCACTGGCTCCTACAATGAGCAGTTCTTC; cdr3_aa: CSASRLAGTTGSYNEQFF
cdr3_length: 14; j_call: TRBJ2-5; d_call: -; clone_size: -; v_call: TRBV5-1; cdr3_nt: TGCGCCAGCAGCTTGGCACCCGCGGCAGAGACCCAGTACTTC; cdr3_aa: CASSLAPAAETQYF
cdr3_length: 16; j_call: TRBJ2-2; d_call: TRBD2; clone_size: -; v_call: TRBV2; cdr3_nt: TGTGCCAGTTATCGGGAGCGGGGGGAATTCACCGGGGAGCTGTTTTTT; cdr3_aa: CASYRERGEFTGELFF
cdr3_length: 15; j_call: TRBJ1-1; d_call: -; clone_size: once; v_call: TRBV5-1; cdr3_nt: TGCGCCAGCAGCATAGTATCAGGACAGTACACTGAAGCTTTCTTT; cdr3_aa: CASSIVSGQYTEAFF
cdr3_length: 13; j_call: TRBJ1-1; d_call: -; clone_size: -; v_call: TRBV3-1/TRBV3-2; cdr3_nt: TGTGCCAGCAGCCTACGACAGGTCACTGAAGCTTTCTTT; cdr3_aa: CASSLRQVTEAFF
cdr3_length: 15; j_call: TRBJ2-6; d_call: -; clone_size: once; v_call: TRBV2; cdr3_nt: TGTGCCAGCAGTGTCGCGGTCCTGGGGGCCAACGTCCTGACTTTC; cdr3_aa: CASSVAVLGANVLTF
cdr3_length: 13; j_call: TRBJ1-1; d_call: TRBD1; clone_size: -; v_call: TRBV7-9; cdr3_nt: TGTGCCAGCAGCTTAGGGACAGGGAGAGAAGCTTTCTTT; cdr3_aa: CASSLGTGREAFF
cdr3_length: 14; j_call: TRBJ1-1; d_call: -; clone_size: -; v_call: TRBV4-2; cdr3_nt: TGTGCCAGCAGACCGGGACAAACGAACACTGAAGCTTTCTTT; cdr3_aa: CASRPGQTNTEAFF
cdr3_length: 17; j_call: TRBJ2-3; d_call: TRBD2; clone_size: once; v_call: TRBV7-6; cdr3_nt: TGTGCCAGCAGCCCCGGGACCCTAGCGGGGGGCGCAGATACGCAGTATTTT; cdr3_aa: CASSPGTLAGGADTQYF
cdr3_length: 15; j_call: TRBJ1-6; d_call: -; clone_size: -; v_call: TRBV5-1; cdr3_nt: TGCGCCAGCAGCTTGGAGCCGGGGAATAATTCACCCCTCCACTTT; cdr3_aa: CASSLEPGNNSPLHF
cdr3_length: 16; j_call: TRBJ2-7; d_call: TRBD2; clone_size: -; v_call: TRBV25-1; cdr3_nt: TGTGCCAGCAGTGAAGAAAGGACTAGGCGCCGGCACGAGCAGTACTTC; cdr3_aa: CASSEERTRRRHEQYF
cdr3_length: 12; j_call: TRBJ1-1; d_call: -; clone_size: -; v_call: TRBV30; cdr3_nt: TGTGCCTGGAGTGTAACGGGGGTTGAAGCTTTCTTT; cdr3_aa: CAWSVTGVEAFF
cdr3_length: 12; j_call: TRBJ2-1; d_call: -; clone_size: once; v_call: TRBV12-3/TRBV12-4; cdr3_nt: TGTGCCAGCAGTTTTAGGGGCAATGAGCAGTTCTTC; cdr3_aa: CASSFRGNEQFF
cdr3_length: 16; j_call: TRBJ1-3; d_call: TRBD1; clone_size: few; v_call: TRBV5-4; cdr3_nt: TGTGCCAGCAGTCCGACCGGGACAGTATCCCCAAACACCATATATTTT; cdr3_aa: CASSPTGTVSPNTIYF
cdr3_length: 18; j_call: TRBJ1-5; d_call: TRBD1; clone_size: -; v_call: TRBV28; cdr3_nt: TGTGCCAGCAGTCCCCCCCGGCAGGGGGGTTATAGCAATCAGCCCCAGCATTTT; cdr3_aa: CASSPPRQGGYSNQPQHF
cdr3_length: 14; j_call: TRBJ2-2; d_call: -; clone_size: few; v_call: TRBV3-1/TRBV3-2; cdr3_nt: TGTGCCAGCAGCCAAGTACTTACTACCGGGGAGCTGTTTTTT; cdr3_aa: CASSQVLTTGELFF
cdr3_length: 16; j_call: TRBJ1-2; d_call: -; clone_size: -; v_call: TRBV7-9; cdr3_nt: TGTGCCAGCAGCCCAACCGGGACAAGCCTTAGCTATGGCTACACCTTC; cdr3_aa: CASSPTGTSLSYGYTF
cdr3_length: 16; j_call: TRBJ2-3; d_call: -; clone_size: -; v_call: TRBV2; cdr3_nt: TGTGCCAGCAGTAGACGGTCTACTAGCATCGCAGATACGCAGTATTTT; cdr3_aa: CASSRRSTSIADTQYF
cdr3_length: 12; j_call: TRBJ1-4; d_call: -; clone_size: -; v_call: TRBV30; cdr3_nt: TGTGCCCACGGACAGAACAATGAAAAACTGTTTTTT; cdr3_aa: CAHGQNNEKLFF
cdr3_length: 15; j_call: TRBJ1-2; d_call: TRBD1; clone_size: -; v_call: TRBV19; cdr3_nt: TGTGCCAGCGCAAAAATTGGGACAGGAGACTATGGCTACACCTTC; cdr3_aa: CASAKIGTGDYGYTF
cdr3_length: 15; j_call: TRBJ1-2; d_call: -; clone_size: -; v_call: TRBV6-5; cdr3_nt: TGTGCCAGCAGTTACTCGGGGAGAGGCAACTATGGCTACACCTTC; cdr3_aa: CASSYSGRGNYGYTF
cdr3_length: 14; j_call: TRBJ2-1; d_call: -; clone_size: -; v_call: TRBV14; cdr3_nt: TGTGCCAGCAGCCGGCCGTACAGGGTAAATGAGCAGTTCTTC; cdr3_aa: CASSRPYRVNEQFF
cdr3_length: 13; j_call: TRBJ1-3; d_call: -; clone_size: -; v_call: TRBV15; cdr3_nt: TGTGCCACCAGCCTAGCGGGGGGAAACACCATATATTTT; cdr3_aa: CATSLAGGNTIYF
cdr3_length: 16; j_call: TRBJ2-1; d_call: TRBD2; clone_size: once; v_call: TRBV11-3; cdr3_nt: TGTGCCAGCAGCTTGAGCGGGGGGATCGTCTACAATGAGCAGTTCTTC; cdr3_aa: CASSLSGGIVYNEQFF
cdr3_length: 18; j_call: TRBJ2-1; d_call: TRBD2; clone_size: -; v_call: TRBV28; cdr3_nt: TGTGCCAGCAGTTTAACCCCATTATTAGCGGGGGGGCCCAAAGAGCAGTTCTTC; cdr3_aa: CASSLTPLLAGGPKEQFF
cdr3_length: 15; j_call: TRBJ2-3; d_call: TRBD1; clone_size: -; v_call: TRBV6-5; cdr3_nt: TGTGCCAGCAGTTACGACAGGGGCCTAGGGGATACGCAGTATTTT; cdr3_aa: CASSYDRGLGDTQYF
cdr3_length: 14; j_call: TRBJ2-3; d_call: TRBD2; clone_size: -; v_call: TRBV15; cdr3_nt: TGTGCCACCAGCAGCGGGGGGGCCGGGGGTACGCAGTATTTT; cdr3_aa: CATSSGGAGGTQYF
cdr3_length: 17; j_call: TRBJ1-1; d_call: TRBD1; clone_size: -; v_call: TRBV7-8; cdr3_nt: TGTGCCAGCATCCGGCTGGGTCAAGACAGGGGGGGCACTGAAGCTTTCTTT; cdr3_aa: CASIRLGQDRGGTEAFF
cdr3_length: 15; j_call: TRBJ2-7; d_call: -; clone_size: once; v_call: TRBV27; cdr3_nt: TGTGCCAGCAGTCCCCGTGACAGCCCCCTCTACGAGCAGTACTTC; cdr3_aa: CASSPRDSPLYEQYF
cdr3_length: 16; j_call: TRBJ1-1; d_call: -; clone_size: -; v_call: TRBV3-1/TRBV3-2; cdr3_nt: TGTGCCAGCAGCCATGTCGGGAGGGGATCGGGTACTGAAGCTTTCTTT; cdr3_aa: CASSHVGRGSGTEAFF
cdr3_length: 13; j_call: TRBJ1-2; d_call: TRBD1; clone_size: -; v_call: TRBV7-8; cdr3_nt: TGTGCCAGCAGCAGGACAGGAGTCTATGGCTACACCTTC; cdr3_aa: CASSRTGVYGYTF
cdr3_length: 14; j_call: TRBJ1-4; d_call: -; clone_size: -; v_call: TRBV6-5; cdr3_nt: TGTGCCAGCAACCACAAGTCAACTAATGAAAAACTGTTTTTT; cdr3_aa: CASNHKSTNEKLFF